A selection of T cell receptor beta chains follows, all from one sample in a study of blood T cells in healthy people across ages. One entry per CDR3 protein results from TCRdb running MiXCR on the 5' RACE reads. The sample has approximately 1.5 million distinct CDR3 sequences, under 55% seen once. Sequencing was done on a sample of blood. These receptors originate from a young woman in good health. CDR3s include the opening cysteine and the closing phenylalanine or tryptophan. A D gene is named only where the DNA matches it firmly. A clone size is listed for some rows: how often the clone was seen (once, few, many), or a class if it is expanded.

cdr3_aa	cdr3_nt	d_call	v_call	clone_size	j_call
CASTRVRTNTEAFF	TGTGCCAGTACCCGGGTCCGCACGAACACTGAAGCTTTCTTT	NA	TRBV19	NA	TRBJ1-1
CASSQGLAGQTGELFF	TGCGCCAGCAGCCAAGGACTAGCGGGACAAACCGGGGAGCTGTTTTTT	TRBD2	TRBV4-1	once	TRBJ2-2
CASSFFPEVAPYEQYF	TGTGCCAGCAGCTTTTTTCCTGAAGTGGCCCCCTACGAGCAGTACTTC	NA	TRBV11-1	NA	TRBJ2-7
CASSVTRDRANEQFF	TGTGCCAGCAGTGTTACTCGTGACAGGGCCAATGAGCAGTTCTTC	TRBD1	TRBV12-3/TRBV12-4	NA	TRBJ2-1
CSVERTYNEQVF	TGCAGCGTTGAACGCACTTACAATGAGCAGGTCTTC	NA	TRBV29-1	NA	TRBJ2-1
CASSNGQGGSPLHF	TGTGCCAGCAGTAACGGACAGGGGGGTTCACCCCTCCACTTT	TRBD1	TRBV6-5	few	TRBJ1-6
CASSVGPATDTQYF	TGTGCCAGCAGCGTGGGGCCTGCCACAGATACGCAGTATTTT	NA	TRBV9	NA	TRBJ2-3
CAISEVSPGAGVYGYTF	TGTGCCATCAGTGAGGTCTCCCCCGGCGCAGGCGTCTATGGCTACACCTTC	NA	TRBV10-3	NA	TRBJ1-2
CANSPPQSGETQYF	TGTGCTAACAGCCCCCCTCAAAGTGGAGAGACCCAGTACTTC	NA	TRBV7-7	NA	TRBJ2-5
CASSSFTSGTTDTQYF	TGTGCCAGCAGTTCCTTTACTAGCGGGACCACAGATACGCAGTATTTT	TRBD2	TRBV27	NA	TRBJ2-3
CASSPTSLREQFF	TGTGCCAGCAGCCCGACTAGTCTGAGGGAGCAGTTCTTC	NA	TRBV7-6	NA	TRBJ2-1
CASSQGNSLNKKLFF	TGCGCCAGCAGCCAAGGGAACAGCCTTAATAAAAAACTGTTTTTT	NA	TRBV4-3	once	TRBJ1-4
CASSSGEGHTEAFF	TGTGCCAGCAGCTCCGGAGAGGGCCACACTGAAGCTTTCTTT	NA	TRBV7-9	NA	TRBJ1-1
CASSLSGLGLDHEQYF	TGTGCCAGCAGCTTATCAGGTTTGGGGTTGGACCACGAGCAGTACTTC	NA	TRBV7-9	few	TRBJ2-7
CSAPYLRGTTNYGYTF	TGCAGTGCTCCTTACTTAAGAGGGACAACTAACTATGGCTACACCTTC	NA	TRBV20-1	NA	TRBJ1-2
CASSLFGGDSNQPQHF	TGTGCCAGCAGCTTATTCGGGGGCGATAGCAATCAGCCCCAGCATTTT	NA	TRBV7-6	NA	TRBJ1-5
CSATGDRAYQPQHF	TGCAGTGCCACCGGAGACAGGGCCTATCAGCCCCAGCATTTT	TRBD1	TRBV20-1	NA	TRBJ1-5
CSARDSGQVTYEQYF	TGCAGTGCTAGAGATTCGGGACAGGTAACCTACGAGCAGTACTTC	TRBD1	TRBV20-1	few	TRBJ2-7
CASTSSGRDTQYF	TGTGCCAGCACTTCTAGCGGGAGGGATACGCAGTATTTT	TRBD2	TRBV28	NA	TRBJ2-3
CSARARAGINEQYF	TGCAGCGCCCGGGCTAGGGCAGGGATCAACGAGCAGTACTTC	NA	TRBV29-1	few	TRBJ2-7
CASSLGTPDYEQYF	TGTGCCAGCAGCTTGGGGACACCAGACTACGAGCAGTACTTC	NA	TRBV4-2	NA	TRBJ2-7
CASSPKATDTQYF	TGTGCCAGCAGTCCAAAAGCCACAGATACGCAGTATTTT	NA	TRBV6-6	NA	TRBJ2-3
CAIRQGLEQYF	TGTGCCATCAGGCAGGGTCTCGAGCAGTACTTC	NA	TRBV10-3	NA	TRBJ2-7
CSAVLAGGTDTQYF	TGCAGTGCGGTACTAGCGGGGGGCACAGATACGCAGTATTTT	TRBD2	TRBV20-1	NA	TRBJ2-3
CSADGRADKRTGELFF	TGCAGTGCTGATGGGAGGGCCGATAAAAGAACCGGGGAGCTGTTTTTT	TRBD2	TRBV20-1	NA	TRBJ2-2
CASSLVTTGLFF	TGTGCCAGCAGCTTAGTTACGACAGGGCTGTTCTTC	TRBD1	TRBV7-2	many	TRBJ2-1
CSAGHFDEQYF	TGCAGTGCTGGACATTTCGATGAGCAGTACTTC	NA	TRBV20-1	NA	TRBJ2-5
CSVPGLERVEQFF	TGCAGTGTCCCGGGACTAGAGAGAGTTGAGCAGTTCTTC	TRBD2	TRBV20-1	NA	TRBJ2-1
CASSRSGRPREQFF	TGTGCCAGCAGCCGGTCGGGACGTCCCCGTGAGCAGTTCTTC	NA	TRBV14	few	TRBJ2-1
CASSRGQSIYNEQYF	TGCGCCAGCAGTCGAGGACAGTCGATCTACAATGAGCAGTACTTC	NA	TRBV4-3	few	TRBJ2-7
CASTPRGYSYNEQFF	TGTGCCAGCACCCCGCGCGGGTACTCCTACAATGAGCAGTTCTTC	NA	TRBV6-1	few	TRBJ2-1
CSATSRGSSYEQYF	TGCAGTGCTACGTCACGGGGAAGCTCCTACGAGCAGTACTTC	NA	TRBV20-1	many	TRBJ2-7
CASSLGLSSGSPQYF	TGTGCCAGCAGTTTAGGCCTTTCAAGTGGGAGTCCCCAGTACTTC	NA	TRBV27	NA	TRBJ2-5
CASTVERSAYEQFF	TGTGCCAGCACCGTCGAGCGGTCCGCTTACGAGCAGTTCTTC	NA	TRBV7-9	once	TRBJ2-1
CASSYGDSQSRGYTF	TGTGCCAGCAGTTACGGGGACAGCCAATCCAGGGGGTACACCTTC	TRBD1	TRBV6-6	NA	TRBJ1-2
CASSQFGGGYEQFF	TGTGCCAGCAGCCAATTTGGAGGCGGGTACGAGCAGTTCTTC	NA	TRBV3-1	NA	TRBJ2-1
CSARAYRTRAQETQYF	TGCAGTGCTAGAGCATATCGTACTAGGGCGCAAGAGACCCAGTACTTC	NA	TRBV20-1	NA	TRBJ2-5
CASSRPSGYNEQFF	TGTGCCAGCTCGAGGCCTAGCGGGTACAATGAGCAGTTCTTC	TRBD2	TRBV18	NA	TRBJ2-1
CSALLDRYQETQYF	TGCAGTGCCCTGCTCGACAGATACCAAGAGACCCAGTACTTC	NA	TRBV20-1	NA	TRBJ2-5
CASSFTGVGGIPYEQYF	TGTGCCAGCAGCTTCACTGGAGTGGGAGGGATCCCTTACGAGCAGTACTTC	TRBD2	TRBV7-2	NA	TRBJ2-7
CASSQTLAANVEQYF	TGTGCCAGCAGCCAGACACTAGCGGCTAATGTCGAGCAGTACTTC	TRBD2	TRBV4-2	few	TRBJ2-7
CASSQGVALYEQYF	TGCGCCAGCAGCCAAGGGGTGGCGCTCTACGAGCAGTACTTC	NA	TRBV4-3	NA	TRBJ2-7
CASSTTVAGYTF	TGTGCCAGCAGTACCACAGTAGCTGGCTACACCTTC	NA	TRBV28	NA	TRBJ1-2
CASGLKQFTDTQYF	TGTGCTAGTGGTTTGAAACAGTTCACAGATACGCAGTATTTT	NA	TRBV12-5	NA	TRBJ2-3
CASSLSPGSSYNEQFF	TGTGCCAGCAGTTTATCTCCAGGGAGCTCCTACAATGAGCAGTTCTTC	NA	TRBV27	few	TRBJ2-1
CASSRGQGAFYEQYF	TGTGCCAGCAGCCGGGGACAGGGGGCCTTTTACGAGCAGTACTTC	TRBD1	TRBV11-2	NA	TRBJ2-7
CASSSSGRRHSGTDTQYF	TGTGCCAGCAGCTCTTCCGGGCGCCGGCATTCGGGGACAGATACGCAGTATTTT	NA	TRBV7-3	NA	TRBJ2-3
CASSTPTENTEAFF	TGTGCCAGCAGTACACCGACAGAGAACACTGAAGCTTTCTTT	NA	TRBV6-1	NA	TRBJ1-1
CASSGTGGDRPQHF	TGTGCCAGCAGTGGAACAGGGGGGGACCGGCCCCAGCATTTT	TRBD1	TRBV12-3/TRBV12-4	once	TRBJ1-5
CASSHGAGSYNEQFF	TGTGCCAGCAGCCACGGAGCGGGATCCTACAATGAGCAGTTCTTC	TRBD2	TRBV12-3/TRBV12-4	NA	TRBJ2-1